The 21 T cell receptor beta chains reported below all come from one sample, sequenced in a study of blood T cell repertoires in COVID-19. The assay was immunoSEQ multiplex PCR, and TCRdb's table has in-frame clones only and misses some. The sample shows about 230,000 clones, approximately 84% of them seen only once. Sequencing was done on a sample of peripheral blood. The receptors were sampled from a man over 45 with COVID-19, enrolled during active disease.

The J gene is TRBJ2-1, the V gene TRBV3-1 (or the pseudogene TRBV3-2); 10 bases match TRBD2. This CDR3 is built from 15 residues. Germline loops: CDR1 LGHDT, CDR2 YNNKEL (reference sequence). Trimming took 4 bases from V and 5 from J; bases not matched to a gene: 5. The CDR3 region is CASSLLAGANNEQFF. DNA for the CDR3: TGTGCCAGCAGCCTCCTAGCGGGAGCTAACAATGAGCAGTTCTTC.

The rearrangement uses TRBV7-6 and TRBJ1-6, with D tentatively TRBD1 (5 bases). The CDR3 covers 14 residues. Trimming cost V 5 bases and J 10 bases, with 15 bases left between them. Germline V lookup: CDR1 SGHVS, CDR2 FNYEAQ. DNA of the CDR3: TGTGCCAGCAGCGAGCAGGGTGGGCAATCACCCCTCCACTTT. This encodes CASSEQGGQSPLHF.

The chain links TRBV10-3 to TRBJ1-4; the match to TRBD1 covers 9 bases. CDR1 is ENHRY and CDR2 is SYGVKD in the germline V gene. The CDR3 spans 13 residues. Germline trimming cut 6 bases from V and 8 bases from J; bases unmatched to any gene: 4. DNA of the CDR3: TGTGCCATCAGCGGGACAGGGAGCGAAAAACTGTTTTTT. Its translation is CAISGTGSEKLFF.

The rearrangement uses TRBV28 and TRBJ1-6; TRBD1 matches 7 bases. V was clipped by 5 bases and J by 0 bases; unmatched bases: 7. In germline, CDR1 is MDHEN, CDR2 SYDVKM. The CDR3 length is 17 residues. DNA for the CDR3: TGTGCCAGCAGTCCCTGGACAGGAAGCTCCTATAATTCACCCCTCCACTTT. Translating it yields CASSPWTGSSYNSPLHF.

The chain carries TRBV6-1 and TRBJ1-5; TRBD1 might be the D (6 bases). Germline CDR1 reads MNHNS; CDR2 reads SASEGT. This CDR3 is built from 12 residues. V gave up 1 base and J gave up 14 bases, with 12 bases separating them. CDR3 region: CASSEGGRGEHF. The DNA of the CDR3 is TGTGCCAGCAGTGAAGGGGGCAGGGGAGAGCATTTT.

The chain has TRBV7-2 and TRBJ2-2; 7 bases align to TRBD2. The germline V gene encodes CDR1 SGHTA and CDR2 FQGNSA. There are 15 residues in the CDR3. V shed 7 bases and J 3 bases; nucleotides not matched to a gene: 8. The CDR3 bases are TGTGCCAGCAAATGGGCGGGGGTGGACACCGGGGAGCTGTTTTTT. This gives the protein CASKWAGVDTGELFF.

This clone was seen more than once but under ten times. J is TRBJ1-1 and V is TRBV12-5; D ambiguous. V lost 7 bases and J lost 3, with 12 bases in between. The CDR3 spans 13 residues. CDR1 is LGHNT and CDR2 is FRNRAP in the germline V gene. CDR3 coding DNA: TGTGCTAGTGCGCGAGGTGGGTACACTGAAGCTTTCTTT. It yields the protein CASARGGYTEAFF.

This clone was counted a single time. CDR3 coding DNA: TGTGCCAGCAGTATGACCTCCCAGGGGGCGCGTGGCTACACCTTC. It yields the protein CASSMTSQGARGYTF. The chain combines TRBV28 with TRBJ1-2; 8 nucleotides align to TRBD1. This CDR3 is 15 amino acids long. Germline-derived CDR1 and CDR2 are MDHEN and SYDVKM. The V segment lost 5 bases and the J segment 7 bases; nucleotides outside the gene matches: 12.

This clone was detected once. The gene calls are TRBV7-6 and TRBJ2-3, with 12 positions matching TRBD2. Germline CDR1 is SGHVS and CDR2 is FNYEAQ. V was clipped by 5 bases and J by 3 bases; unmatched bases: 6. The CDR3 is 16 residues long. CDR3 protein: CASSPRLAGETDTQYF. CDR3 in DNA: TGTGCCAGCAGCCCCCGACTAGCGGGAGAGACAGATACGCAGTATTTT.

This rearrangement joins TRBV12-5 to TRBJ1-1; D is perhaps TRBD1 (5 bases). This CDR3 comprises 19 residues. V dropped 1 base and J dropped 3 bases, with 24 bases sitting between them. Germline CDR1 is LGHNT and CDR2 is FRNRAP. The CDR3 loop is CASGLGTGETRLAYTEAFF. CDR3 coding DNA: TGTGCTAGTGGTTTGGGTACGGGGGAAACCCGCTTGGCGTACACTGAAGCTTTCTTT.

The DNA of the CDR3 is TGTGCCAGCAGCCGGACAGGGGTGGAGACCCAGTACTTC. Protein sequence: CASSRTGVETQYF. The rearrangement joins TRBV11-3 to TRBJ2-5; 9 nucleotides line up with TRBD1. Trimming cost V 5 bases and J 5 bases; bases outside gene matches: 3. CDR3 length: 13 amino acids. The V gene's germline CDR1 is SGHNT and CDR2 YENEEA.

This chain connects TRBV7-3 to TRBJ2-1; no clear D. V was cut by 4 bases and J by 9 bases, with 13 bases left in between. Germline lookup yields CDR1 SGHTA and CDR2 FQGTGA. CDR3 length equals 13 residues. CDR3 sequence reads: CASSSALLSEQFF. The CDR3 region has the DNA TGTGCCAGCAGCTCTGCCTTACTTTCTGAGCAGTTCTTC.

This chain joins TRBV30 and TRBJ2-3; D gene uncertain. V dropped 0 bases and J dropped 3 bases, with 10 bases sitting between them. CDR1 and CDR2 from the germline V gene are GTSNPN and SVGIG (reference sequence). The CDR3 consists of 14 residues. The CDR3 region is CAWSVRVHTDTQYF. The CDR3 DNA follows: TGTGCCTGGAGTGTACGGGTTCATACAGATACGCAGTATTTT.

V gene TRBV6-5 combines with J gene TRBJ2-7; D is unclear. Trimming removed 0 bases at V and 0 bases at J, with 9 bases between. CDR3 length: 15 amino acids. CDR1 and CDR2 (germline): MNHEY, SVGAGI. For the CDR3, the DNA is TGTGCCAGCAGTTACTCGATTCCGGTCTCCTACGAGCAGTACTTC. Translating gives CASSYSIPVSYEQYF.

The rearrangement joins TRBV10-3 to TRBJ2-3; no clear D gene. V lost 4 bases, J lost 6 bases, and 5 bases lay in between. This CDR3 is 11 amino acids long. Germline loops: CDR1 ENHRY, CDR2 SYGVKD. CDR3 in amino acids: CAISVGDTQYF. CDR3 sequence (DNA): TGTGCCATCAGTGTCGGTGATACGCAGTATTTT.

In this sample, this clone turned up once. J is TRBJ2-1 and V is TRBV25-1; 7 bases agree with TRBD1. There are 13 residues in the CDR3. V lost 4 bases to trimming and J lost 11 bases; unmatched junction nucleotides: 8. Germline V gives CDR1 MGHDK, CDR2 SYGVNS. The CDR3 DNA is TGTGCCAGCAGTGTTTCCGGGACAGTAAAGCAGTTCTTC. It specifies CASSVSGTVKQFF.

For the CDR3, the DNA is TGTGCCAGCAGCTGGGGCGGGAGCTCCTACAATGAGCAGTTCTTC. Translated: CASSWGGSSYNEQFF. The gene calls are TRBV11-3 and TRBJ2-1; 7 positions match TRBD2. The J segment lost 0 bases and the V segment lost 4 bases, leaving 3 bases of the junction unmatched. This CDR3 is 15 amino acids long. Germline loops: CDR1 SGHNT, CDR2 YENEEA.

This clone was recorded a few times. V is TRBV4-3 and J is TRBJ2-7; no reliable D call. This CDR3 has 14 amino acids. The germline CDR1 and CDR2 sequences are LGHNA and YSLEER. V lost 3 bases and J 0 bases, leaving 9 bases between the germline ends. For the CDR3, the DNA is TGCGCCAGCAGCCAGTACTCCAACTCCTACGAGCAGTACTTC. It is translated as CASSQYSNSYEQYF.

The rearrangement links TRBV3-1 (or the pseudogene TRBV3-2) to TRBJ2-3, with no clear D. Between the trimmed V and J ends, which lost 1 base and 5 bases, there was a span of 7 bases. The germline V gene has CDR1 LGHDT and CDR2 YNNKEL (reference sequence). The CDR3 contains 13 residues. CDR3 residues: CASSQGEEDTQYF. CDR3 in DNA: TGTGCCAGCAGCCAAGGTGAGGAAGATACGCAGTATTTT.

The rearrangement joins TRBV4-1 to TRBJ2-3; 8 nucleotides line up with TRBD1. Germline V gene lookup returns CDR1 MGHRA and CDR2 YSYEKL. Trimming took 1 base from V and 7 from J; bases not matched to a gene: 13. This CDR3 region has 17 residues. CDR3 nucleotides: TGCGCCAGCAGCCAAGGGCGGACAGGGCTAATGTATAATACGCAGTATTTT. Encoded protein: CASSQGRTGLMYNTQYF.

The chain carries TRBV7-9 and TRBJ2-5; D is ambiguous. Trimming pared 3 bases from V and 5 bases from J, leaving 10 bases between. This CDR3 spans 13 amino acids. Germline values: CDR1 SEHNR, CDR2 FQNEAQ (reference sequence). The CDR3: CASSFLSPETQYF. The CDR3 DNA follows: TGTGCCAGCAGCTTCCTGAGCCCGGAGACCCAGTACTTC.